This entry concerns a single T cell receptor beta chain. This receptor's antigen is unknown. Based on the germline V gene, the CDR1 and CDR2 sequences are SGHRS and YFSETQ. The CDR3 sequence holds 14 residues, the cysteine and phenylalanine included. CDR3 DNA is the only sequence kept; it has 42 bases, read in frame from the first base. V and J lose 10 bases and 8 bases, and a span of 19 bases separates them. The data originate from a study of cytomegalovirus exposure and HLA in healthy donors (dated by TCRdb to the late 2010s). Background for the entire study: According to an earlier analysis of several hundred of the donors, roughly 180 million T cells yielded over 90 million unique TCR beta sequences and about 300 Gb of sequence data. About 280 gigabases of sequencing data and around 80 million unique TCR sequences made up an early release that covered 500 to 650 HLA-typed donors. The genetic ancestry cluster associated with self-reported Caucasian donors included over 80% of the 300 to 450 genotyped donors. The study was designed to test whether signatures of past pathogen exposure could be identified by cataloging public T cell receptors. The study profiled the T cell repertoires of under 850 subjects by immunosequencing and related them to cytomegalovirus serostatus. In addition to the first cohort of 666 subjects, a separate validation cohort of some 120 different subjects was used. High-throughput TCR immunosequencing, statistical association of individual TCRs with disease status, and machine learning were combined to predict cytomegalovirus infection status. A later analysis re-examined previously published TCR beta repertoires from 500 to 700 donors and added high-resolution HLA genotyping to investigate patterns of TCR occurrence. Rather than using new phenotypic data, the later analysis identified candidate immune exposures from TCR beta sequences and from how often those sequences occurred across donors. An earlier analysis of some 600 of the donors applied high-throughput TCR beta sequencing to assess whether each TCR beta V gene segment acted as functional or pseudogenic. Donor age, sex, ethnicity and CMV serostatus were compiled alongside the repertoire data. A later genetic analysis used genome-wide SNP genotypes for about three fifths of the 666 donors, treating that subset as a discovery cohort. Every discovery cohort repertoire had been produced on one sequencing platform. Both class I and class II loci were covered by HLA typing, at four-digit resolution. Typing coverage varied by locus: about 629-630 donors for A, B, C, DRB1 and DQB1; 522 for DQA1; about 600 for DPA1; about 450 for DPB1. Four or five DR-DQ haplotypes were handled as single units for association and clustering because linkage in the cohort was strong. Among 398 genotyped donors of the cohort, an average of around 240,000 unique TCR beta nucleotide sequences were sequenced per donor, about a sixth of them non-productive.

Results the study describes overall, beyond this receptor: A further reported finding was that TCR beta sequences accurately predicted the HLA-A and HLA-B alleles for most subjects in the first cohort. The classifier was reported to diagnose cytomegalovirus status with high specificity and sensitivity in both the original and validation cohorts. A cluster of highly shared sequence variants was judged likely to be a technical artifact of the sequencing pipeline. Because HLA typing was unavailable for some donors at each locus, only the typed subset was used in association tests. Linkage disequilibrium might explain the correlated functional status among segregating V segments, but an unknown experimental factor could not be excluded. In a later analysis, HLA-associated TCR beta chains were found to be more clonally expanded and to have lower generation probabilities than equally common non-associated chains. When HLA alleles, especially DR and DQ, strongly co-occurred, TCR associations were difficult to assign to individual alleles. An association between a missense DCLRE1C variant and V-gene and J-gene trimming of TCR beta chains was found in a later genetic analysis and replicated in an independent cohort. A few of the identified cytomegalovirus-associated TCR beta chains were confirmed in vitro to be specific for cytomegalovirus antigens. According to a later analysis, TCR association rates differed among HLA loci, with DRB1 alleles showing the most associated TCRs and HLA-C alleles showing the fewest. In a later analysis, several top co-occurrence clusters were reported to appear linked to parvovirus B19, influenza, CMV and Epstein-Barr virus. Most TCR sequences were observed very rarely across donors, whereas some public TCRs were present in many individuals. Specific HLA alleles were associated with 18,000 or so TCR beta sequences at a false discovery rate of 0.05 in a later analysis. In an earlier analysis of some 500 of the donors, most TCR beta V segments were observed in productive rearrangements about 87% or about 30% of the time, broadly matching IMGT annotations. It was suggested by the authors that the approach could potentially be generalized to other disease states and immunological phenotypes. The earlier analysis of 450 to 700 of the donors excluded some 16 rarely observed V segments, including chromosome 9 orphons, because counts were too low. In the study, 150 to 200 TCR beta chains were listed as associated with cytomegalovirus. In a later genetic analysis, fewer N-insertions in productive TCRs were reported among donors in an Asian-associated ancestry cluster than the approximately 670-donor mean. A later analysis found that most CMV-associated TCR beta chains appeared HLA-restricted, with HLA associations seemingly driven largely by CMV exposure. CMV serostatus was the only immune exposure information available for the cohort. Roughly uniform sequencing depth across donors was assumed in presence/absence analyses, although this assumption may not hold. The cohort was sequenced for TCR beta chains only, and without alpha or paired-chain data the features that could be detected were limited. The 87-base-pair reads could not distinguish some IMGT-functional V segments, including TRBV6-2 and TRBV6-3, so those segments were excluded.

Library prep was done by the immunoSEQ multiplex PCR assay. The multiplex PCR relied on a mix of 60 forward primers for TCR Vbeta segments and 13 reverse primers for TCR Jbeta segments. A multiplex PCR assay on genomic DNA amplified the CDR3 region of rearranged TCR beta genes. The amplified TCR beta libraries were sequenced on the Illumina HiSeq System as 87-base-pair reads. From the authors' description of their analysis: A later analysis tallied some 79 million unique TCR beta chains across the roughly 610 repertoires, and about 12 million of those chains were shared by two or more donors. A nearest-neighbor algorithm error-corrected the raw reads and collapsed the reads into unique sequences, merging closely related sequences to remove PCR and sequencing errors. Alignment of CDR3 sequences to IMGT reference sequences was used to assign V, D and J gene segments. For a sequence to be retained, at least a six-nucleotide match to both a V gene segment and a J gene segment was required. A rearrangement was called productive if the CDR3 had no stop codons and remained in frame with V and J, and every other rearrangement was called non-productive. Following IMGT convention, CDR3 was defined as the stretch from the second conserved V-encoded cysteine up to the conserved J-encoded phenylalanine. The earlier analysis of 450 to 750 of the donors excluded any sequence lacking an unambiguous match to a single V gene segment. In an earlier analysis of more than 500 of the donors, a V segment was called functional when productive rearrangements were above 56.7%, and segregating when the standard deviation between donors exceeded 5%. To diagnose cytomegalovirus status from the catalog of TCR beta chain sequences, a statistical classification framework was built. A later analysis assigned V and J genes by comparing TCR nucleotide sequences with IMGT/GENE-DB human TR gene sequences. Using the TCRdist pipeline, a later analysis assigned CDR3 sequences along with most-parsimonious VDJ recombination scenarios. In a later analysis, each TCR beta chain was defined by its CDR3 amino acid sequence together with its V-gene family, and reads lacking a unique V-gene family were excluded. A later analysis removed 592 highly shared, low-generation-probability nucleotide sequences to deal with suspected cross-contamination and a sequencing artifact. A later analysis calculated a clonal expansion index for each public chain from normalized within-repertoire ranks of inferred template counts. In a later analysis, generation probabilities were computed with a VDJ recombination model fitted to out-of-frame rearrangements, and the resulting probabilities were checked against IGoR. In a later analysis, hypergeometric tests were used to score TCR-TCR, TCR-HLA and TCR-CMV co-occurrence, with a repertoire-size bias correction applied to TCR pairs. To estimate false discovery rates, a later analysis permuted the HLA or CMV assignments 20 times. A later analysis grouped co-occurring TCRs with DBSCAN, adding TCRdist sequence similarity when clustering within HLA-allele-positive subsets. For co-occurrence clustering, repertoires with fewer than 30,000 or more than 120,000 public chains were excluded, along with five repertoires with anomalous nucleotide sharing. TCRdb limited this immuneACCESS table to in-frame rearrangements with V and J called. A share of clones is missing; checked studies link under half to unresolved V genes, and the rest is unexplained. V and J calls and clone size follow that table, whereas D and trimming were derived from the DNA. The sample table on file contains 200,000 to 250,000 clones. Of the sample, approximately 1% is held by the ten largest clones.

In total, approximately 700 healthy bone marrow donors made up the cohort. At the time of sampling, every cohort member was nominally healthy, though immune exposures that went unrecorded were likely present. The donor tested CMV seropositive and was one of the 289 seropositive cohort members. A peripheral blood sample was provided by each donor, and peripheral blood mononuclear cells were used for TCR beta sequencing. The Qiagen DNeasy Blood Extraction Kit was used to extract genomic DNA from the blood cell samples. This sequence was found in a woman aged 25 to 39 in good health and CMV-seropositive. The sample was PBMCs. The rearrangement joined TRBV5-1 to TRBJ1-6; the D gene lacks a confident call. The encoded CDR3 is CALALGVLYSPLHF. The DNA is TGCGCCCTAGCACTCGGAGTGCTTTATTCACCCCTCCACTTT.